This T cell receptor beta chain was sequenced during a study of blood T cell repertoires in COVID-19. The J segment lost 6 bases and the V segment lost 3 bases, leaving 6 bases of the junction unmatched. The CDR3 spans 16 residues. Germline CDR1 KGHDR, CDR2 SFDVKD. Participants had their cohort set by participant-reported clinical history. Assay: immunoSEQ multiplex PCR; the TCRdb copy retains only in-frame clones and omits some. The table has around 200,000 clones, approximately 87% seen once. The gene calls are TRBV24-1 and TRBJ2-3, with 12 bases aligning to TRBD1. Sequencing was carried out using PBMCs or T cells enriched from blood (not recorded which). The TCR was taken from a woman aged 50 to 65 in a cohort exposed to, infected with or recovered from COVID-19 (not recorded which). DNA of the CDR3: TGTGCCACCAGTGATGAAGGGACAGGGGGCGGGGATACGCAGTATTTT. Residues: CATSDEGTGGGDTQYF.